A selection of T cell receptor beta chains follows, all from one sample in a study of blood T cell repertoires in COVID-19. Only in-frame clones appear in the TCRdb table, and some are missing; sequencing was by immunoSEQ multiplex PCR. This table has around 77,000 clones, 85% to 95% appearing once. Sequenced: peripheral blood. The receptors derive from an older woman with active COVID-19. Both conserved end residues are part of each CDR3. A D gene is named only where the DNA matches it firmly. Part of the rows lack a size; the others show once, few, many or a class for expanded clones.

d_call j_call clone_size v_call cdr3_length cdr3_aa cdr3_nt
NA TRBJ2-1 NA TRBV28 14 CASRRAGLYNEQFF TGTGCCAGCAGACGCGCCGGACTGTACAATGAGCAGTTCTTC
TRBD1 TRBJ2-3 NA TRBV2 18 CASSDRTGGTLSTDTQYF TGTGCCAGCAGTGACAGGACAGGGGGGACTCTTTCCACAGATACGCAGTATTTT
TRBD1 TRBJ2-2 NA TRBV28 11 CASTGAGELFF TGTGCCAGTACAGGGGCCGGGGAGCTGTTTTTT
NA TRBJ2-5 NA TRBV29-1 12 CSVVEGRETQYF TGCAGCGTTGTGGAGGGCCGGGAGACCCAGTACTTC
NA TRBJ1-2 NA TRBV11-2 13 CASSPWAPLGYTF TGTGCCAGCAGCCCTTGGGCTCCTCTGGGCTACACCTTC
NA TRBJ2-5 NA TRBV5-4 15 CASSLAVGQTETQYF TGTGCCAGCAGCTTGGCCGTCGGACAGACAGAGACCCAGTACTTC
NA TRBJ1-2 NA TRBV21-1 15 CASRRRSDRTYGYTF TGTGCCAGCCGACGAAGGAGCGACAGAACCTATGGTTACACCTTC
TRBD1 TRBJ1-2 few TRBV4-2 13 CASSQTGWLGYTF TGTGCCAGCAGCCAGACAGGGTGGCTTGGCTACACCTTC
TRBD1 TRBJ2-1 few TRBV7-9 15 CASSFGQGTYNEQFF TGTGCCAGCAGCTTTGGACAGGGTACCTACAATGAGCAGTTCTTC
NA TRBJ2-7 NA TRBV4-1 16 CASSQGHAGLTYEQYF TGCGCCAGCAGCCAAGGCCACGCAGGGCTCACCTACGAGCAGTACTTC
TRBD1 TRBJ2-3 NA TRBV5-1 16 CASSLEGAPSTDTQYF TGCGCCAGCAGCTTGGAGGGGGCACCTAGCACAGATACGCAGTATTTT
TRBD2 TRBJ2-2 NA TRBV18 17 CASSPVTSGRRTGELFF TGTGCCAGCTCACCGGTGACTAGCGGGAGGCGAACCGGGGAGCTGTTTTTT
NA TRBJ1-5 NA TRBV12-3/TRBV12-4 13 CASSPYSNQPQHF TGTGCCAGCAGTCCGTATAGCAATCAGCCCCAGCATTTT
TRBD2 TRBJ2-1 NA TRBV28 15 CASSVLAATYNEQFF TGTGCCAGCAGTGTACTAGCGGCTACCTACAATGAGCAGTTCTTC
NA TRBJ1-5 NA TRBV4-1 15 CASSRSPEGNQPQHF TGCGCCAGCAGCCGGAGCCCTGAGGGCAATCAGCCCCAGCATTTT
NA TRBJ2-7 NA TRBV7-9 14 CASSLTGAFDEQYF TGTGCCAGCAGCTTAACGGGAGCGTTCGACGAGCAGTACTTC
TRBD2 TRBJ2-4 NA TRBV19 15 CASSTGGMGKNIQYF TGTGCCAGTAGTACCGGGGGGATGGGCAAAAACATTCAGTACTTC
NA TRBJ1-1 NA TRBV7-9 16 CASRVAGPDIDTEAFF TGTGCCAGCAGGGTAGCCGGTCCGGACATTGACACTGAAGCTTTCTTT
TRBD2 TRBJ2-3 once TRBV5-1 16 CASSLETSGSGDTQYF TGCGCCAGCAGCTTGGAAACTAGCGGGAGCGGAGATACGCAGTATTTT
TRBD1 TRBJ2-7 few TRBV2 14 CASRSQGVSYEQYF TGTGCCAGCAGGTCACAGGGGGTATCCTACGAGCAGTACTTC
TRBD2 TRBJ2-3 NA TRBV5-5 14 CASGLAGSTDTQYF TGTGCCAGCGGATTAGCGGGGAGCACAGATACGCAGTATTTT
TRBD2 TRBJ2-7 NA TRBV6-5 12 CASTPGGGEQYF TGTGCCAGCACTCCTGGGGGGGGCGAGCAGTACTTC
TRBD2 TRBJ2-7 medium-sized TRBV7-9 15 CASSWGGAETYEQYF TGTGCCAGCAGCTGGGGAGGGGCGGAGACCTACGAGCAGTACTTC
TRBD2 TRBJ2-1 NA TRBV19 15 CASGSGRASYNEQFF TGTGCCAGTGGAAGCGGGAGGGCCTCCTACAATGAGCAGTTCTTC
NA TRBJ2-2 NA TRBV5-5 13 CASSLESTGELFF TGTGCCAGCAGCTTGGAGAGCACCGGGGAGCTGTTTTTT
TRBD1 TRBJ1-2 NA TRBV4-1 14 CASSPRQGTYGYTF TGCGCCAGCAGCCCTCGACAGGGGACCTATGGCTACACCTTC
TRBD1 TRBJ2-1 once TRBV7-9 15 CASSSRQGVGNEQFF TGTGCCAGCAGCTCGCGACAGGGGGTGGGCAATGAGCAGTTCTTC
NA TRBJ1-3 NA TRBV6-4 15 CASSDQAPSGNTIYF TGTGCCAGCAGTGATCAGGCCCCCTCTGGAAACACCATATATTTT
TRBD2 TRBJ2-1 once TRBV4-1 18 CASSQAPWSGGGYNEQFF TGCGCCAGCAGCCAAGCTCCCTGGTCTGGCGGGGGTTACAATGAGCAGTTCTTC
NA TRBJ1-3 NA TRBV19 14 CASSMQGWRNTIYF TGTGCCAGTAGTATGCAGGGATGGCGAAACACCATATATTTT
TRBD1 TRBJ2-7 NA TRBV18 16 CASSLTLGTGKDEQYF TGTGCCAGCTCACTGACATTAGGGACAGGGAAGGACGAGCAGTACTTC
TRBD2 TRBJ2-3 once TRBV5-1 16 CASSWGKREKIDTQYF TGCGCCAGCAGCTGGGGAAAGCGGGAGAAAATAGATACGCAGTATTTT
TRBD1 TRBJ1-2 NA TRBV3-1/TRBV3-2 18 CASSHHNSPGQGFGGYTF TGTGCCAGCAGCCATCACAACTCACCGGGACAGGGATTTGGAGGCTACACCTTC
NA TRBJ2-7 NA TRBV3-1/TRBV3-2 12 CASSRRGNEQYF TGTGCCAGCAGCCGCAGGGGCAACGAGCAGTACTTC
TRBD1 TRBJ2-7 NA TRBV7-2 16 CASSLGGGQARYEQYF TGTGCCAGCAGCTTAGGAGGGGGACAGGCAAGGTACGAGCAGTACTTC
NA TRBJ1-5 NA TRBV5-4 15 CASSSGPISNQPQHF TGTGCCAGCAGCTCAGGCCCCATTAGCAATCAGCCCCAGCATTTT
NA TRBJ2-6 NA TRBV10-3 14 CAISGQFGANVLTF TGTGCCATCAGTGGACAGTTTGGCGCCAACGTCCTGACTTTC
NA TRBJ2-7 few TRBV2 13 CASSEVKRDEQYF TGTGCCAGCAGTGAAGTTAAAAGAGACGAGCAGTACTTC
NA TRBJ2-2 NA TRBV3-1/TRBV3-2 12 CATPSGTGELFF TGTGCCACCCCGTCGGGCACCGGGGAGCTGTTTTTT
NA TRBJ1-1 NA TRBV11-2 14 CASSRRVSPPEAFF TGTGCCAGCAGCCGGAGGGTATCCCCTCCTGAAGCTTTCTTT
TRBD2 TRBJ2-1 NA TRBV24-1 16 CATSDLAGGPGNEQFF TGTGCCACCAGTGATTTGGCGGGAGGGCCAGGAAATGAGCAGTTCTTC